Listed below are T cell receptor beta chains from one sample, sequenced in a study of blood T cell repertoires in COVID-19. Sequencing was performed with immunoSEQ multiplex PCR; in TCRdb, only in-frame clones are kept and a portion is missing. In the table there are over 150,000 clones, 81% of which are singletons. Sequenced material: peripheral blood. The receptors derive from a woman aged 80 or older with COVID-19, enrolled during active disease. The CDR3 runs from the conserved cysteine through the conserved F or W. Fields, in order: V gene, D gene, clone size, J gene, CDR3 DNA, CDR3 protein. The D gene is left open where the match is weak. The size of a clone is reported for some rows only, either as once, few or many, or as a class for expanded clones.

V gene: TRBV9
D gene: .
clone size: .
J gene: TRBJ1-3
CDR3 DNA: TGTGCCAGCAGCGTAGCATGGTTGGGCAGTGGAAACACCATATATTTT
CDR3 protein: CASSVAWLGSGNTIYF

V gene: TRBV28
D gene: .
clone size: once
J gene: TRBJ2-2
CDR3 DNA: TGTGCCAGCCGCTCCGGGATAAAGAACACCGGGGAGCTGTTTTTT
CDR3 protein: CASRSGIKNTGELFF

V gene: TRBV27
D gene: TRBD1
clone size: .
J gene: TRBJ2-2
CDR3 DNA: TGTGCCAGCAGTGCACGGACAGGGGGCATGTACACCGGGGAGCTGTTTTTT
CDR3 protein: CASSARTGGMYTGELFF

V gene: TRBV2
D gene: .
clone size: .
J gene: TRBJ1-5
CDR3 DNA: TGTGCCACCTCAGGCGGGGAAAATCAGCCCCAGCATTTT
CDR3 protein: CATSGGENQPQHF

V gene: TRBV9
D gene: .
clone size: once
J gene: TRBJ2-3
CDR3 DNA: TGTGCCAGCAGCGTAGCCGGGGTCACAGATACGCAGTATTTT
CDR3 protein: CASSVAGVTDTQYF

V gene: TRBV18
D gene: TRBD1
clone size: .
J gene: TRBJ1-4
CDR3 DNA: TGTGCCAGCTCACCCCAGGGGGCCGGTGAAAAACTGTTTTTT
CDR3 protein: CASSPQGAGEKLFF

V gene: TRBV4-1
D gene: .
clone size: .
J gene: TRBJ1-1
CDR3 DNA: TGCGCCAGCAGCCAGGGGCCCTACCGAGAGAACACTGAAGCTTTCTTT
CDR3 protein: CASSQGPYRENTEAFF

V gene: TRBV5-1
D gene: .
clone size: once
J gene: TRBJ1-1
CDR3 DNA: TGCGCCAGCAGCTTCTTCGCAGGGACACAGAACACTGAAGCTTTCTTT
CDR3 protein: CASSFFAGTQNTEAFF

V gene: TRBV7-2
D gene: TRBD2
clone size: .
J gene: TRBJ2-7
CDR3 DNA: TGTGCCAGCAGCTCGCGGGGAGGGTACGAGCAGTACTTC
CDR3 protein: CASSSRGGYEQYF

V gene: TRBV19
D gene: TRBD1
clone size: .
J gene: TRBJ2-2
CDR3 DNA: TGTGCCAGTAGTATAGACCGCGGCGGGGGACAGGGTCGTTCAGGGGAGCTGTTTTTT
CDR3 protein: CASSIDRGGGQGRSGELFF

V gene: TRBV5-4
D gene: .
clone size: .
J gene: TRBJ1-6
CDR3 DNA: TGTGCCAGCAGCTTGAAAACTGGGAGCAATAATTCACCCCTCCACTTT
CDR3 protein: CASSLKTGSNNSPLHF

V gene: TRBV7-9
D gene: .
clone size: .
J gene: TRBJ2-3
CDR3 DNA: TGTGCCAGCAGCTTAGTATCAGACCAGGGGGGTGCTACGCAGTATTTT
CDR3 protein: CASSLVSDQGGATQYF